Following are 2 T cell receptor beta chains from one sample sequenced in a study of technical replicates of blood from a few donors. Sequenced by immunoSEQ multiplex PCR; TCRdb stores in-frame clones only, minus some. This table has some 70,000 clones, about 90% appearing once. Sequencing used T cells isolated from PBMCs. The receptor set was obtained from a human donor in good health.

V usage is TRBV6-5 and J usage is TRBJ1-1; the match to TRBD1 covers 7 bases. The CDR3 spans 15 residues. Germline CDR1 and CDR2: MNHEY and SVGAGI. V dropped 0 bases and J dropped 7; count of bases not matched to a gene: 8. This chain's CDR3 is CASSYSVRGEVEAFF. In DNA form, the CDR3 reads TGTGCCAGCAGTTACTCTGTCAGGGGGGAGGTTGAAGCTTTCTTT.

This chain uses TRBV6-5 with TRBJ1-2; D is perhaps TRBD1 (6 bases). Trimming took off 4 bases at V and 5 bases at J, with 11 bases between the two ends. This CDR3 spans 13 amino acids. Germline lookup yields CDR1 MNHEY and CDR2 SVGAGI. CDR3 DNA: TGTGCCAGCAGTTTACAGGGACGGTATGGCTACACCTTC. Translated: CASSLQGRYGYTF.